What follows is one TCR beta chain and its context. The antigen is unknown. All donors were healthy, and all were Caucasian. Germline V CDR1 and CDR2: MNHEY, SVGEGT. With 4 bases clipped from V and 0 bases from J, the junction kept 8 bases outside the gene matches. The CDR3 is 18 residues long. TCRdb re-called the 5' RACE reads through MiXCR, storing one row per CDR3 protein. The repertoire has approximately 490,000 distinct CDR3 sequences, about a fifth of them found once; the top ten carry 0.45% to 0.5%. The data belong to a study of identical twins. Whole-study results and caveats: Memory repertoires showed no such pattern, whereas abundant cord blood beta clonotypes carried fewer insertions.

These same records also appear under a second study, on yellow fever vaccine responses in identical twins. That report adds: Twin vaccine T cell responses reportedly seemed partly convergent, partly personalized.

This receptor was obtained from a woman under 30 in good health. The gene calls are TRBV6-2 or TRBV6-3 and TRBJ2-1; TRBD2 agrees at 11 bases. The sample consisted of CD4+ T cells sorted from blood. The CDR3 nucleotides read TGTGCCAGCAGTTCTACTAGCGGGGGACTCAGCTCCTACAATGAGCAGTTCTTC. Translation: CASSSTSGGLSSYNEQFF.